One and the same sample provided the 30 T cell receptor beta chains below, sequenced in a study of T-cell reconstitution after alpha-beta-depleted transplantation in children. Unique molecular identifiers were built into the TCRbeta library. MiXCR was run by TCRdb on the PCR reads, yielding one entry per CDR3 protein. Among fewer than 700,000 distinct CDR3 sequences, 10% to 15% were seen once, and the ten largest hold 2% to 2.5%. The sequenced sample was PBMCs, mostly from graft donor cells, obtained 360 days after TCRalphabeta/CD19-depleted stem cell transplant. The receptors shown here come from a male patient younger than 18 who had a stem cell transplant for acute myeloid leukemia, so the T cells may come from the graft donor.

This clonotype showed up many times. The chain employs TRBV12-3 or TRBV12-4 and TRBJ2-1, with 11 bases lining up with TRBD2. The CDR3 contains 16 residues. V shed 6 bases, J shed 9 bases, and the junction held 13 bases outside the gene matches. CDR3 region: CASSQVAGGPWGEQFF. The CDR3 bases are TGTGCCAGCAGCCAAGTAGCGGGAGGGCCTTGGGGTGAGCAGTTCTTC.

This clonotype has only a few counts. The chain recombines TRBV25-1 with TRBJ2-7, with D hard to call. The CDR3 is 14 amino acids. V was cut by 1 base and J by 1 base, with 8 bases left in between. Germline CDR1 MGHDK, CDR2 SYGVNS. CDR3 nucleotide sequence: TGTGCCAGCAGTGAATTAGGGCAGTCCTACGAGCAGTACTTC. Its translation: CASSELGQSYEQYF.

There are many counts of this clonotype. This chain connects TRBV20-1 to TRBJ2-7; TRBD1 aligns across 7 bases. The CDR3 is 15 residues long. V gave up 0 bases and J gave up 4 bases; unmatched junction bases: 9. Germline-derived CDR1 and CDR2 are DFQATT and SNEGSKA (reference sequence). CDR3 DNA sequence: TGCAGTGCTAGAGATCCCCGGACAGGTCCATACGAGCAGTACTTC. Translated, it gives CSARDPRTGPYEQYF.

In its sample, this clonotype was seen a few times. The genes are TRBV29-1 and TRBJ1-2, with D perhaps TRBD1 (5 bases). Germline lookup yields CDR1 SQVTM and CDR2 ANQGSEA. This CDR3 contains 11 residues. V dropped 7 bases and J dropped 5 bases, with 11 bases sitting between them. This chain's CDR3 is CSAQEGYGYTF. The DNA for the CDR3 is TGCAGCGCCCAAGAGGGGTATGGCTACACCTTC.

There are a few counts of this clonotype. The chain employs TRBV30 and TRBJ2-1; D tentatively fits TRBD1 or TRBD2 (6 bases each). The length of the CDR3 is 13 residues. V was pared by 8 bases and J by 4 bases, with 15 bases between. Germline CDR1 reads GTSNPN; CDR2 reads SVGIG (reference sequence). The CDR3 sequence is CAGGLGGYNEQFF. The CDR3 DNA is TGTGCCGGGGGGTTAGGGGGGTACAATGAGCAGTTCTTC.

This clonotype was observed a few times. This chain uses TRBV10-3 with TRBJ2-3; D is perhaps TRBD2 (6 bases). Germline V gene sequence: CDR1 ENHRY, CDR2 SYGVKD. Trimming took 8 bases from V and 2 from J, leaving 8 bases between them. This CDR3 is 12 amino acids long. The CDR3 coding sequence is TGTGCCATCGCGGGACTCACAGATACGCAGTATTTT. Its protein is CAIAGLTDTQYF.

The genes are TRBV10-3 and TRBJ2-6; weak D call: TRBD2 (5 bases). Trimming took off 3 bases at V and 4 bases at J, with 13 bases between the two ends. The CDR3 contains 16 residues. In germline, CDR1 is ENHRY, CDR2 SYGVKD. The CDR3 reads CAISDPGIPGANVLTF. In DNA form, the CDR3 reads TGTGCCATCAGTGACCCCGGGATCCCCGGGGCCAACGTCCTGACTTTC.

This clonotype was observed many times. The chain has TRBV10-2 and TRBJ2-1; D is unclear. In germline, CDR1 is WSHSY, CDR2 SAAADI. The CDR3 is made up of 11 amino acids. The germline V and J ends were trimmed by 6 bases and 12 bases, with 12 bases remaining between them. The CDR3 DNA follows: TGCGCCAGCAGCCCTTTTCCGGGGCAGTTCTTC. Translating it yields CASSPFPGQFF.

The gene calls are TRBV11-2 and TRBJ2-1, with 7 bases that match TRBD2. Germline CDR1 SGHAT, CDR2 FQNNGV. J was trimmed by 6 bases and V by 3 bases; bases with no gene match: 8. The CDR3 consists of 15 residues. This chain's CDR3 is CASSFLAGLINEQFF. CDR3 DNA sequence: TGTGCCAGCAGCTTTCTGGCGGGACTAATCAATGAGCAGTTCTTC.

The J gene is TRBJ2-7, the V gene TRBV4-3; unclear D gene. V lost 1 base, J lost 0 bases, and 13 bases lay in between. Germline-derived CDR1 and CDR2 are LGHNA and YSLEER. This CDR3 is built from 16 residues. CDR3 loop: CASSQVYGLSSYEQYF. In DNA form, the CDR3 reads TGCGCCAGCAGCCAAGTATACGGTCTCTCCTCCTACGAGCAGTACTTC.

This clonotype was counted at least ten times. This sequence joins TRBV29-1 and TRBJ2-3; 9 bases match TRBD2. Germline V gene data show CDR1 as SQVTM and CDR2 as ANQGSEA. J lost 5 bases, V lost 5 bases, and 11 bases had no gene match. CDR3 length: 15 residues. The CDR3 DNA reads as TGCAGCGTTTTAGCGGGAGTGGTTTTCGGAGATACGCAGTATTTT. The encoded protein is CSVLAGVVFGDTQYF.

The chain uses TRBV12-3 or TRBV12-4 and TRBJ2-7; D may match TRBD1 or TRBD2 (5 bases each). The V end lost 5 bases, the J end lost 2 bases, and 25 bases lay between the germline ends. The CDR3 runs to 18 residues. CDR3 residues: CASSKAAGIARGAYEQYF. The CDR3 nucleotides are TGTGCCAGCAGTAAGGCCGCCGGGATAGCCAGAGGGGCCTACGAGCAGTACTTC.

The J gene is TRBJ2-7, the V gene TRBV21-1; the D call in the table, TRBD2, was not verified against the DNA. TRBV21-1 is classified as a pseudogene. There are 15 residues in the CDR3. CDR3 in amino acids: CASSNPPRTAYEQYF. The CDR3 nucleotides are TGTGCCAGCAGCAATCCTCCCAGGACCGCCTACGAGCAGTACTTC.

This clonotype was picked up a small number of times. The chain uses TRBV4-2 and TRBJ2-4; 7 bases are shared with TRBD2. J gave up 4 bases and V 2 bases, and 11 bases lay outside the gene matches. Germline assignment: CDR1 LGHNA and CDR2 YNFKEQ. CDR3 length: 17 amino acids. CDR3 sequence: CASSQLILAEGKNIQYF. The CDR3 region has the DNA TGTGCCAGCAGCCAACTTATCCTAGCGGAGGGGAAAAACATTCAGTACTTC.

The chain combines TRBV28 with TRBJ2-1; D is undetermined. The CDR3 has 13 residues. In germline, CDR1 is MDHEN, CDR2 SYDVKM. V was cut by 5 bases and J by 1 base, with 6 bases left in between. CDR3 loop: CASSPVSYNEQFF. CDR3 sequence (DNA): TGTGCCAGCAGTCCGGTGTCCTACAATGAGCAGTTCTTC.

The V gene is TRBV5-4, the J gene TRBJ2-3; D gene ambiguous. V lost 0 bases, J lost 2 bases, and 13 bases lay in between. Looked up from germline, CDR1 is SGHNT and CDR2 is YYREEE (reference sequence). The CDR3 covers 16 residues. CDR3 sequence reads: CASSLGADRFTDTQYF. The CDR3 nucleotides read TGTGCCAGCAGCTTGGGGGCGGATCGGTTCACAGATACGCAGTATTTT.

This clonotype was detected a few times. The chain recombines TRBV12-3 or TRBV12-4 with TRBJ2-7; 7 nucleotides line up with TRBD1. The ends lost 5 bases at V and 2 bases at J; junction bases unmatched: 12. This CDR3 is 16 amino acids long. CDR3 nucleotide sequence: TGTGCCAGCAGTGCCCAAGGGACAGTGAGCACCTACGAGCAGTACTTC. This codes for CASSAQGTVSTYEQYF.

This clonotype occurred a few times. The V call is TRBV7-6, the J call TRBJ2-5, with TRBD2 matching 11 bases. V trimming: 5 bases; J trimming: 5 bases; junction bases outside the gene matches: 4. Germline V gene data show CDR1 as SGHVS and CDR2 as FNYEAQ. CDR3 length: 14 residues. In nucleotides, the CDR3 is TGTGCCAGCAGCCACCGACTAGCGGGGGAGACCCAGTACTTC. It yields the protein CASSHRLAGETQYF.

This clonotype has more than one count but fewer than ten. The V gene is TRBV20-1, the J gene TRBJ2-3; 10 positions agree with TRBD2. The CDR3 is made up of 13 amino acids. The germline V gene encodes CDR1 DFQATT and CDR2 SNEGSKA (reference sequence). The CDR3 sequence: CSPSGRRKDTQYF. The CDR3 DNA reads as TGCAGCCCTAGCGGGAGACGTAAAGATACGCAGTATTTT.

The V gene is TRBV27, the J gene TRBJ2-7; D call uncertain. The V end was cut by 7 bases, the J end by 2 bases, with 9 bases between. Germline V gene sequence: CDR1 MNHEY, CDR2 SMNVEV (reference sequence). There are 12 residues in the CDR3. CDR3 protein: CASKDGPYEQYF. Written as DNA, the CDR3 is TGTGCCAGCAAGGACGGTCCCTACGAGCAGTACTTC.

This clonotype was seen a handful of times. The rearrangement links TRBV29-1 to TRBJ2-3; D may correspond to TRBD1 or TRBD2 (5 bases each). Germline-derived CDR1 and CDR2 are SQVTM and ANQGSEA. V was cut by 7 bases and J by 10 bases, with 18 bases left in between. The CDR3 is 12 residues long. Here the CDR3 reads CSEGRWGSAQYF. The CDR3 bases are TGCAGCGAGGGAAGATGGGGGTCTGCGCAGTATTTT.

This chain links TRBV29-1 with TRBJ2-5, with 8 positions matching TRBD2. J was trimmed by 4 bases and V by 7 bases; bases with no gene match: 5. The germline CDR1 and CDR2 sequences are SQVTM and ANQGSEA. The CDR3 sequence is 12 residues long. The CDR3 protein is CSANGGVETQYF. CDR3 DNA: TGCAGCGCAAACGGGGGGGTAGAGACCCAGTACTTC.

The table lists this clonotype with many counts. The chain combines TRBV9 with TRBJ2-7; 7 bases agree with TRBD2. V gave up 0 bases and J gave up 4 bases; unmatched junction bases: 7. The CDR3 has 15 residues. The germline CDR1 and CDR2 sequences are SGDLS and YYNGEE. This CDR3 reads CASSVDGTTLYEQYF. CDR3 DNA sequence: TGTGCCAGCAGCGTAGACGGGACTACCTTATACGAGCAGTACTTC.

The sample holds a few counts of this clonotype. The rearrangement links TRBV12-3 or TRBV12-4 to TRBJ2-5, with 15 nucleotides matching TRBD2. The V and J ends lost 4 bases and 4 bases, in that order; junction bases with no gene match: 4. This CDR3 region has 16 residues. This CDR3 reads CASSSPGLAGGETQYF. CDR3 bases: TGTGCCAGCAGTTCGCCGGGACTAGCGGGAGGAGAGACCCAGTACTTC.

This clonotype has ten or more counts. This chain joins TRBV6-5 and TRBJ2-3, with D unresolved. The CDR3 runs 11 residues. Germline V gene lookup returns CDR1 MNHEY and CDR2 SVGAGI. Trimming removed 10 bases from V and 5 bases from J, with 10 bases in between. The chain's CDR3 is CATRRLDTQYF. DNA of the CDR3: TGTGCCACCCGCCGACTAGATACGCAGTATTTT.

V is TRBV6-2 or TRBV6-3 and J is TRBJ2-1; no reliable D call. The V end was cut by 5 bases, the J end by 12 bases, with 17 bases between. From germline, CDR1 is MNHEY and CDR2 SVGEGT. The CDR3 loop spans 13 amino acids. The CDR3 region is CASSIPVLVGQFF. The CDR3 nucleotides read TGTGCCAGCAGTATCCCGGTATTAGTGGGGCAGTTCTTC.

This sequence joins TRBV6-2 or TRBV6-3 and TRBJ1-1; D unclear. Germline V gene sequence: CDR1 MNHEY, CDR2 SVGEGT. The CDR3 totals 13 residues. V shed 2 bases and J shed 1 base, with 5 bases lying between them. CDR3 protein: CASSYAENTEAFF. The CDR3 DNA sequence: TGTGCCAGCAGTTACGCGGAGAACACTGAAGCTTTCTTT.

This clonotype was picked up many times. The J gene is TRBJ2-7, the V gene TRBV7-2; 11 positions agree with TRBD2. The trim removed 5 bases at V and 0 bases at J, leaving 6 bases unmatched. The CDR3 loop spans 16 amino acids. Germline V gives CDR1 SGHTA, CDR2 FQGNSA. This chain's CDR3 is CASSQGLAGFSYEQYF. Here the CDR3 DNA reads TGTGCCAGCAGCCAAGGACTAGCGGGTTTCTCCTACGAGCAGTACTTC.

There are a few counts of this clonotype. V gene TRBV10-2 combines with J gene TRBJ2-1; D is unresolved. CDR1 WSHSY and CDR2 SAAADI come from the germline V gene. Trimming stripped 4 bases from V and 10 bases from J, with 14 bases between. The CDR3 has 13 amino acids. CDR3 amino acids: CASSGVNSREQFF. Written as DNA, the CDR3 is TGCGCCAGCAGTGGGGTGAATAGCCGGGAGCAGTTCTTC.

V and J are TRBV7-9 and TRBJ2-1, with TRBD1 as a possible D gene (6 bases). V lost 0 bases, J lost 9 bases, and 15 bases lay in between. The germline CDR1 and CDR2 sequences are SEHNR and FQNEAQ (reference sequence). CDR3 length: 15 amino acids. The CDR3 reads CASSLAGTSGAEQFF. CDR3 DNA: TGTGCCAGCAGCTTAGCGGGGACATCCGGCGCTGAGCAGTTCTTC. Full variable domain (remainder filled in from reference TRBV7-9 and TRBJ2-1): DTGVSQNPRHKITKRGQNVTFRCDPISEHNRLYWYRQTLGQGPEFLTYFQNEAQLEKSRLLSDRFSAERPKGSFSTLEIQRTEQGDSAMYLCASSLAGTSGAEQFFGPGTRLTVL.